The sample holds one count of the clone carrying this TCR beta chain. Authors' methods: Reference gene primer amplification yielded estimated nucleated cell counts. Libraries were prepared by immunoSEQ multiplex PCR; TCRdb keeps only in-frame clonotypes and omits some of them. The DNA was the basis for D and trimming; V, J and clone size are from that table. The table includes around 320,000 clones, roughly 87% detected once. This entry belongs to a study of blood T cell repertoires in COVID-19. Background on the study: Italy, Spain and the United States were the sources of the convalescent and acute COVID-19 samples. PBMCs, B-cell-depleted T cells, or T cells provided the cDNA or gDNA that made up the material.

The CDR3 sequence is 13 residues long. Trimming removed 4 bases from V and 3 bases from J, with 11 bases in between. Germline CDR1 SGHNT, CDR2 YYREEE (reference sequence). The chain recombines TRBV5-4 with TRBJ2-7, with D perhaps TRBD1 (6 bases). This receptor was taken from a man younger than 35 with active or convalescent COVID-19. Sequencing input: peripheral blood. CDR3 protein: CASSQGQFYEQYF. The CDR3 DNA reads TGTGCCAGCAGCCAAGGACAGTTCTACGAGCAGTACTTC.